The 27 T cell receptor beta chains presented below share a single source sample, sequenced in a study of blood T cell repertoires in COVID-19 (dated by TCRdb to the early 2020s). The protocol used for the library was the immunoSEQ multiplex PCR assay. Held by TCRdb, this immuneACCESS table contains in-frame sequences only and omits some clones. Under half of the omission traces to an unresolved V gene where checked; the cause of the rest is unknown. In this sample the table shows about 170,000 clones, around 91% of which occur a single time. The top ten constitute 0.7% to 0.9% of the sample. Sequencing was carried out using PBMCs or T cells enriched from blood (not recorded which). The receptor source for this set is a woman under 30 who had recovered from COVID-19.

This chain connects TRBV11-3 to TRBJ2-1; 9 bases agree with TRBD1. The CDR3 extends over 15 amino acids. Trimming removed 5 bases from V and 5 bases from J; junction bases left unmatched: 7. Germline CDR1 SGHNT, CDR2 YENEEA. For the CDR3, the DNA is TGTGCCAGCAGCCGAGGGACAGGGTTTGACAATGAGCAGTTCTTC. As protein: CASSRGTGFDNEQFF.

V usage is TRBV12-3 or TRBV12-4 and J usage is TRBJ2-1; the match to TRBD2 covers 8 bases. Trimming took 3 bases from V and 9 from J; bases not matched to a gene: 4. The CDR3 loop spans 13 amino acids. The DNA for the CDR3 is TGTGCCAGCAGTTTTAGGCTAGCGGGTGAGCAGTTCTTC. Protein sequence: CASSFRLAGEQFF.

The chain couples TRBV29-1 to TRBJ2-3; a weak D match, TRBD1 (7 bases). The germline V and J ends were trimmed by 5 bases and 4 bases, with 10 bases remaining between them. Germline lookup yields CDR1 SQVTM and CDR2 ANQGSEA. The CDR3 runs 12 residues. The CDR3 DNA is TGCAGCGTTTTCAGGGGGGCAGATACGCAGTATTTT. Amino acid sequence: CSVFRGADTQYF.

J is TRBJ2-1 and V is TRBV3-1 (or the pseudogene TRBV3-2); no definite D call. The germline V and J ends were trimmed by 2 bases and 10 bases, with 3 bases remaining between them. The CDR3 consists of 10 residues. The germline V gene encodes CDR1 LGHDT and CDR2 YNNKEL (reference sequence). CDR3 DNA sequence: TGTGCCAGCAGCCAACAGGAGCAGTTCTTC. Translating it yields CASSQQEQFF.

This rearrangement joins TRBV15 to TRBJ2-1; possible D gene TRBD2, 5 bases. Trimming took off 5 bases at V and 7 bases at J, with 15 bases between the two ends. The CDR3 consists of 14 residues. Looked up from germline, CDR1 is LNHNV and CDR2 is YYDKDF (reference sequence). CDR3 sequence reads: CATSSFGGGNEQFF. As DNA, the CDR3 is TGTGCCACCAGCTCCTTCGGAGGTGGGAATGAGCAGTTCTTC.

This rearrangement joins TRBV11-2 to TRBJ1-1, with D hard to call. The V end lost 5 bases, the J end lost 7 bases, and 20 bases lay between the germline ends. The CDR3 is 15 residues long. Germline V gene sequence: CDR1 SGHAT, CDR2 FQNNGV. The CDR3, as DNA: TGTGCCAGCAGCCTCGGGCGGGTCATCGAAGATGAAGCTTTCTTT. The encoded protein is CASSLGRVIEDEAFF.

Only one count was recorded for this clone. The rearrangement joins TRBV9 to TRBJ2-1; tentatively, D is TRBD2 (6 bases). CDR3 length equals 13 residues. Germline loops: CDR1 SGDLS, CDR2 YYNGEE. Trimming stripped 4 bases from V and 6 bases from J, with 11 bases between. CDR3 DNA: TGTGCCAGCAGCCTGACAGCGGGCAATGAGCAGTTCTTC. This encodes CASSLTAGNEQFF.

CDR3 region: CASRKTPTDTQYF. The CDR3 nucleotides read TGTGCCAGCAGGAAGACTCCCACAGATACGCAGTATTTT. The rearrangement joins TRBV2 to TRBJ2-3, with D unresolved. The V gene's germline CDR1 is SNHLY and CDR2 FYNNEI. Trimming removed 6 bases from V and 2 bases from J, with 9 bases in between. The CDR3 has 13 amino acids.

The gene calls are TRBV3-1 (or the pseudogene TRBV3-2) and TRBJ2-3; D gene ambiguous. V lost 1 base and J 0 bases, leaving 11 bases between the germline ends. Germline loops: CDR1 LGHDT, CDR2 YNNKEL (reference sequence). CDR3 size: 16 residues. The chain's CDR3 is CASSQGLTPSTDTQYF. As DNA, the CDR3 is TGTGCCAGCAGCCAAGGACTTACCCCTAGCACAGATACGCAGTATTTT.

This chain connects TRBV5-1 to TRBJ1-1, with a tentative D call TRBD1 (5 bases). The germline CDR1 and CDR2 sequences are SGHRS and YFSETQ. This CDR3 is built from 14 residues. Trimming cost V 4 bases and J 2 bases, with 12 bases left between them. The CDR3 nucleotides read TGCGCCAGCAGCGAGCTCGGACAAAACACTGAAGCTTTCTTT. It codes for CASSELGQNTEAFF.

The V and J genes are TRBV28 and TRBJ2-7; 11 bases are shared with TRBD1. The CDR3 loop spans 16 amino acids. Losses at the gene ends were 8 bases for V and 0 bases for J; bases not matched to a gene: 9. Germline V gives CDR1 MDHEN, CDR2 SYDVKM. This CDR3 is CASEPGDRGSSYEQYF. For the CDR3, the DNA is TGTGCCAGCGAGCCCGGGGACAGGGGGTCCTCCTACGAGCAGTACTTC.

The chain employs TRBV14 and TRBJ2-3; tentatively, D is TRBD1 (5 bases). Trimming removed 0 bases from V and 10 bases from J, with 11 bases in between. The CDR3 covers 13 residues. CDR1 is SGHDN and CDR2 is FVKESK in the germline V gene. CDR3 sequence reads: CASSQEWGRAQYF. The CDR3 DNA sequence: TGTGCCAGCAGCCAAGAATGGGGCCGGGCGCAGTATTTT.

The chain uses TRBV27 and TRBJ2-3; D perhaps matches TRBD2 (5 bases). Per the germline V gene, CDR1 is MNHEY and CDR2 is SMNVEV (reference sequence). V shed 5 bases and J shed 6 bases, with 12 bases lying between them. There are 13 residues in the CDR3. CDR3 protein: CASSGRTGDTQYF. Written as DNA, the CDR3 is TGTGCCAGCAGTGGACGGACGGGGGATACGCAGTATTTT.

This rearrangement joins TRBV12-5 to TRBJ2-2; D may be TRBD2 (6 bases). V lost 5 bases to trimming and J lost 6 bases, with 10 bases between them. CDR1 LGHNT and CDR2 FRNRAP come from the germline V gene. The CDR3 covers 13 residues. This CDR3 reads CASGGGTPGELFF. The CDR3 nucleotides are TGTGCTAGTGGTGGGGGGACGCCCGGGGAGCTGTTTTTT.

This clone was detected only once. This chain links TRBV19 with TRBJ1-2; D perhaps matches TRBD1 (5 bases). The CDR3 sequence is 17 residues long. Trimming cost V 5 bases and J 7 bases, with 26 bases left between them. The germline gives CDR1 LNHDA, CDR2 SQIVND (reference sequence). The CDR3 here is CASSVQDFDSPDAGYTF. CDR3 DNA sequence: TGTGCCAGTAGTGTACAGGATTTCGACAGTCCCGATGCTGGCTACACCTTC.

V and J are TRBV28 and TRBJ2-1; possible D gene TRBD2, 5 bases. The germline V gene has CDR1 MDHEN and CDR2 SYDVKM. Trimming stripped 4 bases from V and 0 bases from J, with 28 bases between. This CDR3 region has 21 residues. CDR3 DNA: TGTGCCAGCAGTTCGCCCCCGTTTAGCGCCACGGCAGATTCCTCCTACAATGAGCAGTTCTTC. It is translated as CASSSPPFSATADSSYNEQFF.

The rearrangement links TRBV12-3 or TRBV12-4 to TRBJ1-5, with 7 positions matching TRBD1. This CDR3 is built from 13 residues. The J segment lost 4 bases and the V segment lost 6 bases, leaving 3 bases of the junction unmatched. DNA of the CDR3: TGTGCCAGCAGCGAACAGGGGAATCAGCCCCAGCATTTT. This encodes CASSEQGNQPQHF.

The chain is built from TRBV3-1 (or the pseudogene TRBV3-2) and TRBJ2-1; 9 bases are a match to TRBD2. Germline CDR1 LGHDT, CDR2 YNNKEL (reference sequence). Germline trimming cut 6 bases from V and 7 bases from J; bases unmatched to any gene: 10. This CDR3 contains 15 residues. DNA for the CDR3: TGTGCCAGCAGTCCCCCTATAGCGGGAGATAATGAGCAGTTCTTC. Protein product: CASSPPIAGDNEQFF.

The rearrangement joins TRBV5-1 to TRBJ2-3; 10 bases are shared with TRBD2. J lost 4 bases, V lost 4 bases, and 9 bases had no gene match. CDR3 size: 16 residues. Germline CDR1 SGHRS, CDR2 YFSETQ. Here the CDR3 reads CASSQPAGGLPDTQYF. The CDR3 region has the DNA TGCGCCAGCAGCCAACCAGCGGGAGGGCTCCCAGATACGCAGTATTTT.

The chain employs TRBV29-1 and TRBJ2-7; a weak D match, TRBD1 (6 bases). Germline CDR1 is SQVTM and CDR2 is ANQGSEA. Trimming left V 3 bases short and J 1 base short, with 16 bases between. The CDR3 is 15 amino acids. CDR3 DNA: TGCAGCGTTGAGCGCCGGGACACTCTATCCTACGAGCAGTACTTC. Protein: CSVERRDTLSYEQYF.

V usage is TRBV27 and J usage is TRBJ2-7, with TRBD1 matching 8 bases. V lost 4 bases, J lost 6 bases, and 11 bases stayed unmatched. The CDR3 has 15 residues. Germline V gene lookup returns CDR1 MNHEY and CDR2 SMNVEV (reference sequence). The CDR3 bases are TGTGCCAGCAGTTGGGGTGGGACAGGCGTCACCGAGCAGTACTTC. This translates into CASSWGGTGVTEQYF.

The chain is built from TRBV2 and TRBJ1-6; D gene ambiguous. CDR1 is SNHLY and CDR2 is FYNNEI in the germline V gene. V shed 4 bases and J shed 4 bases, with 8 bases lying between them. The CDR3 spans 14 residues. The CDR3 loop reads CASSAPGYNSPLHF. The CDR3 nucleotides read TGTGCCAGCAGTGCCCCAGGTTATAATTCACCCCTCCACTTT.

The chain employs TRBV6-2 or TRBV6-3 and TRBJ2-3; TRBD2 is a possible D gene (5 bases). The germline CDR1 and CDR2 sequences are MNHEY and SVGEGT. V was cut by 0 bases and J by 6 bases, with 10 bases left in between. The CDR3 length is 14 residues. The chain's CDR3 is CASSYSPSSDTQYF. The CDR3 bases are TGTGCCAGCAGTTACTCGCCTAGCTCCGATACGCAGTATTTT.

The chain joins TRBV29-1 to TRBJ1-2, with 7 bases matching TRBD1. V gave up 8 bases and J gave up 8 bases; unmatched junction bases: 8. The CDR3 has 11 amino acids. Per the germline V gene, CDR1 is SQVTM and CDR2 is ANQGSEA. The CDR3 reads CSTRTGGGYTF. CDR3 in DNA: TGCAGCACGAGGACAGGTGGAGGCTACACCTTC.

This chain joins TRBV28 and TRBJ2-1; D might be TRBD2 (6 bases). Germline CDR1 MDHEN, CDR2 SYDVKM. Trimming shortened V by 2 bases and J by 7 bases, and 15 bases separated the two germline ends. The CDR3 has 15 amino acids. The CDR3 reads CASSLAGSSTNEQFF. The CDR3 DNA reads TGTGCCAGCAGTTTAGCGGGGTCATCGACGAATGAGCAGTTCTTC.

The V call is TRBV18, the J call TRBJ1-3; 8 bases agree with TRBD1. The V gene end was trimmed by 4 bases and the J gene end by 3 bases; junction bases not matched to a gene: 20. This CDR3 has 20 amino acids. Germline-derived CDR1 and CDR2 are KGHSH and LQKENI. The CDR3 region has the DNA TGTGCCAGCTCACTCAGACCGGGACAGGATCCCTCTTCGCATGGAAACACCATATATTTT. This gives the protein CASSLRPGQDPSSHGNTIYF.

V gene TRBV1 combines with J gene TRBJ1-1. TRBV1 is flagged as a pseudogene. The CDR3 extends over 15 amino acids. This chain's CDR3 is CTSRQTEGMGTEAFF. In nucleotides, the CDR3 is TGCACCAGCAGACAAACGGAGGGGATGGGGACTGAAGCTTTCTTT.